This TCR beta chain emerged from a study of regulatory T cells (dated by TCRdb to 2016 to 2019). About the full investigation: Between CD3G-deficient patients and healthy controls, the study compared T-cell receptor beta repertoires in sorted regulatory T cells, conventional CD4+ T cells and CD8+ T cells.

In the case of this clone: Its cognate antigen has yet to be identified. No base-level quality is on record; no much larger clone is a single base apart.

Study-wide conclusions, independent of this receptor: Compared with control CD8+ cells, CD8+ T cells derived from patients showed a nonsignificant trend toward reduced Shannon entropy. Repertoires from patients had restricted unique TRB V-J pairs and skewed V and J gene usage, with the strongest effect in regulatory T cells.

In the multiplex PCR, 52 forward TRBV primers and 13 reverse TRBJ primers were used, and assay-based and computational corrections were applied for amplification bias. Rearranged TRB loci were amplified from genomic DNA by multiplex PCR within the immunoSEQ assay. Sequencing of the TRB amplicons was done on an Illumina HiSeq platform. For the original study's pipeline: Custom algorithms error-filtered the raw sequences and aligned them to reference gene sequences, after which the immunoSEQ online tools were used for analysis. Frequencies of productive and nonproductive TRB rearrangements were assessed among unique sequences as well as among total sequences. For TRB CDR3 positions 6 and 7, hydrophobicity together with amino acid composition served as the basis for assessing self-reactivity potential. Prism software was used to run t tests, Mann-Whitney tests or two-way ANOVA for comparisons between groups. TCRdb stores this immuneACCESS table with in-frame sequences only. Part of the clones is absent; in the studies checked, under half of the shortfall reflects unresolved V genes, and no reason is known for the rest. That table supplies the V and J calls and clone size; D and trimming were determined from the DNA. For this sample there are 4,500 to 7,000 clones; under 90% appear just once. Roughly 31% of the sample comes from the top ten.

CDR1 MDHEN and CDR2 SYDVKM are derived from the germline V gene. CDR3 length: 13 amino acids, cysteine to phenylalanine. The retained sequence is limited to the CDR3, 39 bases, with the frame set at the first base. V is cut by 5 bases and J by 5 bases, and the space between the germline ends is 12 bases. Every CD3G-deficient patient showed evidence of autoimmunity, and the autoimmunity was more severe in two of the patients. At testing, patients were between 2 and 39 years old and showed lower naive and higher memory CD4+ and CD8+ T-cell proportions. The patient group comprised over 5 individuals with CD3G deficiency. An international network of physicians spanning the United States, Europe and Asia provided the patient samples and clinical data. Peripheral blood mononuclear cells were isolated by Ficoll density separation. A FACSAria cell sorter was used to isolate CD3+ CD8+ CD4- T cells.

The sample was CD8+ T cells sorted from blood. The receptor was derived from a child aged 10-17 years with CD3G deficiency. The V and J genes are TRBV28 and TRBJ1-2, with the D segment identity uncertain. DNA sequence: TGTGCCAGCAGTGGCCCGGGGTTATATGGCTACACCTTC. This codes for CASSGPGLYGYTF.